This T cell receptor beta chain was profiled in a study of blood T cell repertoires in COVID-19. Across the whole study: In each case, the material was cDNA or gDNA derived from T cells, B-cell-depleted T cells, or PBMCs.

In the authors' workflow: By means of reference gene primer amplification, nucleated cell counts were estimated. Assay: immunoSEQ multiplex PCR; the TCRdb copy retains only in-frame clones and omits some. The V and J calls and the clone size are those of that table, but D and trimming were determined from the DNA. The repertoire has about 160,000 clones, over 80% of them found once; the top ten carry roughly 9.5%. This clonotype originated in a woman older than 75 with active or convalescent COVID-19. The material sequenced was peripheral blood.

CDR3 region: CASSRPGLEAYNEQFF. The CDR3 DNA is TGTGCCAGCAGCAGACCGGGACTTGAAGCCTACAATGAGCAGTTCTTC. V gene TRBV11-2 combines with J gene TRBJ2-1; a possible D gene is TRBD2 (6 bases). V lost 5 bases and J lost 2, with 16 bases in between. The CDR3 runs 16 residues. In germline, CDR1 is SGHAT, CDR2 FQNNGV.